This T cell receptor beta chain is from a study of blood T cell repertoires in COVID-19. About the research overall: COVID-19 samples from acute and convalescent phases originated in the United States, Italy and Spain. PBMCs, B-cell-depleted T cells, or T cells were the source of the cDNA or gDNA that made up the material.

In the original processing: Counts of nucleated cells, estimated from reference gene primer amplification, were obtained. The table came from immunoSEQ multiplex PCR; TCRdb's copy has only in-frame clones and leaves some out. V, J and clone size derive from that table, while D and trimming were established from the DNA sequence. This sample has approximately 150,000 clones, with 82% found just once. The sequenced sample consisted of peripheral blood. This clonotype was obtained from a woman in her 70s with acute or convalescent COVID-19.

The CDR3 loop reads CSASSAIRGVNEAFF. CDR3 in DNA: TGCAGTGCTAGTTCGGCCATCAGGGGTGTTAATGAAGCTTTCTTT. The rearrangement uses TRBV20-1 and TRBJ1-1, with a possible D match to TRBD1 (6 bases). V lost 3 bases and J 7 bases, leaving 21 bases between the germline ends. The germline gives CDR1 DFQATT, CDR2 SNEGSKA (reference sequence). The CDR3 loop spans 15 amino acids.